These 27 T cell receptor beta chains share one sample of origin, sequenced in a study of Graves' ophthalmopathy and Graves' hyperthyroidism (dated by TCRdb to 2017 to 2018). TCRdb lists the instrument as Illumina HiSeq 2000. TCR beta CDR3 regions were amplified from RNA transcripts for repertoire sequencing. The first round was an RT-PCR using HTBI primers with the Qiagen OneStep RT-PCR kit, and this first round was followed by a second-round multiplex PCR, then size selection and purification. TCRdb redid the processing of the public reads, applying fastp at Q25 and MiXCR, and retained in-frame beta chains. One record per CDR3 amino acid sequence lists the most common genes and DNA. The sample data list 30,000 to 50,000 distinct CDR3 sequences, and around half of these were observed just once. Roughly 24% of the sample goes to the ten largest clones. Material for sequencing was peripheral blood. The receptors come from an adult woman with stable Graves' hyperthyroidism.

This clonotype occurred many times. This sequence joins TRBV5-5 and TRBJ1-6, with 7 bases identical to TRBD1. Germline V gene data show CDR1 as SGHKS and CDR2 as YYEKEE (reference sequence). This CDR3 contains 16 residues. The V and J ends lost 1 base and 10 bases, in that order; junction bases with no gene match: 11. For the CDR3, the DNA is TGTGCCAGCAGCTTGAACCCGGACAGGAGCTGGTCACCCCTCCACTTT. Translated: CASSLNPDRSWSPLHF. Drawing the rest from reference TRBV5-5 and TRBJ1-6, the complete variable domain is DAGVTQSPTHLIKTRGQQVTLRCSPISGHKSVSWYQQVLGQGPQFIFQYYEKEERGRGNFPDRFSARQFPNYSSELNVNALLLGDSALYLCASSLNPDRSWSPLHFGNGTRLTVT.

This clonotype has a handful of counts. The chain employs TRBV2 and TRBJ1-4; TRBD1 aligns across 7 bases. The junction had 10 bases not matched to a gene; V was cut back by 10 bases and J by 8 bases. The CDR3 sequence is 13 residues long. Per the germline V gene, CDR1 is SNHLY and CDR2 is FYNNEI. This CDR3 reads CATAGTVDEKLFF. CDR3 sequence (DNA): TGTGCCACCGCCGGGACAGTCGACGAAAAACTGTTTTTT.

This clonotype rates as medium-sized. The rearrangement links TRBV4-1 to TRBJ2-5; 7 bases line up with TRBD1. Germline V gene data show CDR1 as MGHRA and CDR2 as YSYEKL. With 0 bases clipped from V and 2 bases from J, the junction kept 9 bases outside the gene matches. CDR3 size: 17 residues. The CDR3 loop reads CASSQDTPGTVQETQYF. In DNA, the CDR3 is TGCGCCAGCAGCCAAGATACCCCGGGGACAGTGCAAGAGACCCAGTACTTC.

The chain has TRBV10-2 and TRBJ1-6; a possible D gene is TRBD1 (5 bases). Trimming removed 3 bases at V and 8 bases at J, with 11 bases between. The CDR3 has 14 amino acids. Germline CDR1 reads WSHSY; CDR2 reads SAAADI. CDR3 DNA sequence: TGCGCCAGCAGTGATGGGGCCACGGATTCACCCCTCCACTTT. Its protein is CASSDGATDSPLHF.

Written as DNA, the CDR3 is TGTGCCAGCAGCGTAGGACTAGTCCACAGAGATACGCAGTATTTT. This gives the protein CASSVGLVHRDTQYF. The chain recombines TRBV9 with TRBJ2-3; D perhaps matches TRBD2 (6 bases). The CDR3 has 15 amino acids. The ends were cut back, 0 bases at V and 5 bases at J, with 13 bases in the middle. CDR1 is SGDLS, CDR2 YYNGEE, per germline. Full variable domain (remainder filled in from reference TRBV9 and TRBJ2-3): DSGVTQTPKHLITATGQRVTLRCSPRSGDLSVYWYQQSLDQGLQFLIQYYNGEERAKGNILERFSAQQFPDLHSELNLSSLELGDSALYFCASSVGLVHRDTQYFGPGTRLTVL.

A word on this clonotype: Because the CDR3's place on the DNA is in doubt, the DNA is left out and the CDR3 is given as listed by TCRdb. This sequence joins TRBV7-2 and TRBJ2-5; no check of the table's D call, TRBD2, against the DNA was made. The CDR3 region is 21 residues in length, termini included. CDR1 is SGHTA and CDR2 is FQGNSA in the germline V gene. The CDR3: CASSLQGRGSPLHFGNGTQYF.

The rearrangement joins TRBV24-1 to TRBJ1-1; D is unclear. V was cut by 6 bases and J by 8 bases, with 15 bases left in between. The CDR3 extends over 13 amino acids. Germline lookup yields CDR1 KGHDR and CDR2 SFDVKD. The CDR3 DNA is TGTGCCACCAGTAGTATAGGCGGGCTCGAAGCTTTCTTT. This sequence encodes CATSSIGGLEAFF.

The chain recombines TRBV10-3 with TRBJ2-7; 9 nucleotides align to TRBD2. Germline loops: CDR1 ENHRY, CDR2 SYGVKD. CDR3 length: 16 residues. V shed 6 bases and J 0 bases; nucleotides not matched to a gene: 9. CDR3 coding DNA: TGTGCCATCAGAGAAACAACTAGCGGGCACTCCTACGAGCAGTACTTC. Translated, it gives CAIRETTSGHSYEQYF.

This clonotype was observed many times. In DNA form, the CDR3 reads TGTGCCAGCAGTTACTCGAAGGGGACCTATGGCTACACCTTC. This sequence encodes CASSYSKGTYGYTF. The V call is TRBV6-5, the J call TRBJ1-2; the D gene is possibly TRBD1 (5 bases). The CDR3 sequence is 14 residues long. Deletions cut 0 bases from V and 4 bases from J, with 9 bases between. Germline V gene lookup returns CDR1 MNHEY and CDR2 SVGAGI.

This chain connects TRBV20-1 to TRBJ2-5; 10 nucleotides match TRBD2. Trimming took 0 bases from V and 4 from J; bases not matched to a gene: 5. The germline gives CDR1 DFQATT, CDR2 SNEGSKA (reference sequence). The CDR3 runs to 15 residues. This CDR3 reads CSARDNSGRAETQYF. The CDR3 bases are TGCAGTGCTAGAGATAACAGCGGGAGGGCAGAGACCCAGTACTTC.

This clonotype was observed many times. This chain joins TRBV20-1 and TRBJ2-7, with no clear D. V lost 4 bases and J lost 3, with 16 bases in between. The CDR3 consists of 14 residues. Germline CDR1 and CDR2: DFQATT and SNEGSKA (reference sequence). CDR3 protein: CSATDRRDLYEQYF. CDR3 nucleotides: TGCAGTGCTACTGACCGGCGAGATCTCTACGAGCAGTACTTC.

The rearrangement links TRBV20-1 to TRBJ1-2, with a possible D match to TRBD1 (6 bases). V was cut by 5 bases and J by 5 bases, with 15 bases left in between. The V gene's germline CDR1 is DFQATT and CDR2 SNEGSKA (reference sequence). This CDR3 is built from 13 residues. Here the CDR3 reads CSALSGRGYGYTF. The DNA for the CDR3 is TGCAGTGCTCTTTCCGGAAGGGGGTATGGCTACACCTTC.

This sequence joins TRBV10-3 and TRBJ1-2, with 12 positions matching TRBD1. The trim removed 6 bases at V and 0 bases at J, leaving 5 bases unmatched. The CDR3 length is 16 residues. Germline values: CDR1 ENHRY, CDR2 SYGVKD. The CDR3 coding sequence is TGTGCCATCAGCACGGGACAGGGGGCAACTAACTATGGCTACACCTTC. It codes for CAISTGQGATNYGYTF.

As concerns this clonotype: A much larger clone differs by one base, so this may be a read error. This rearrangement joins TRBV20-1 to TRBJ2-5; 9 bases match TRBD2. Germline V gene lookup returns CDR1 DFQATT and CDR2 SNEGSKA (reference sequence). After removal of 3 bases from V and 4 bases from J, the junction contained 6 bases not matched to a gene. There are 14 residues in the CDR3. This chain's CDR3 is CSARTGGRAETQYF. Written as DNA, the CDR3 is TGCAGTGCTAGGACTGGCGGGAGGGCAGAGACCCAGTACTTC.

A note on this clonotype: A junction boundary mismatches the germline segment, possibly from a read error. CDR3 sequence reads: CASSQAPGPYGYTF. DNA of the CDR3: TGCGCCAGCAGCCAAGCCCCGGGGCCTTATGGCTACACCTTC. This rearrangement joins TRBV7-2 to TRBJ1-2, with a possible D match to TRBD1 (5 bases). Per germline, CDR1 SGHTA and CDR2 FQGNSA. The CDR3 covers 14 residues.

This clonotype has only a few counts. The gene calls are TRBV7-2 and TRBJ1-5, with D possibly matching TRBD1 (6 bases). The V gene lost 4 bases and the J gene lost 6 bases, with 13 bases spanning the gap. Germline CDR1 is SGHTA and CDR2 is FQGNSA. The CDR3 runs to 14 residues. The CDR3 protein is CASSSRDTLQPQHF. For the CDR3, the DNA is TGTGCCAGCAGCTCCCGGGACACACTTCAGCCCCAGCATTTT.

This clonotype came up a few times. This chain uses TRBV20-1 with TRBJ2-7, with TRBD2 matching over 14 bases. From germline, CDR1 is DFQATT and CDR2 SNEGSKA (reference sequence). J was trimmed by 6 bases and V by 6 bases; bases with no gene match: 7. The CDR3 extends over 14 amino acids. CDR3 in DNA: TGCAGTGCCAGGATGACTAGCGGGAGGGCCGAGCAGTACTTC. Protein sequence: CSARMTSGRAEQYF.

The chain couples TRBV4-3 to TRBJ1-4; TRBD1 aligns across 9 bases. Germline CDR1 and CDR2: LGHNA and YSLEER. The CDR3 loop spans 13 amino acids. V shed 7 bases and J 11 bases; nucleotides not matched to a gene: 8. This CDR3 is CASTGTGSWKLFF. The CDR3 nucleotides are TGCGCCAGCACCGGGACAGGGTCCTGGAAACTGTTTTTT.

This rearrangement joins TRBV7-9 to TRBJ2-7, with 9 nucleotides matching TRBD1. The germline CDR1 and CDR2 sequences are SEHNR and FQNEAQ (reference sequence). The length of the CDR3 is 13 residues. Trimming took 6 bases from V and 7 from J; bases not matched to a gene: 7. The CDR3 protein is CASSGTGTIEQYF. The CDR3 nucleotides read TGTGCCAGCAGTGGGACAGGGACTATTGAGCAGTACTTC.

The gene calls are TRBV11-2 and TRBJ1-5; 12 nucleotides match TRBD1. This CDR3 contains 17 residues. V shed 6 bases and J 2 bases; nucleotides not matched to a gene: 8. Looked up from germline, CDR1 is SGHAT and CDR2 is FQNNGV. The CDR3 sequence: CASSRQGQGARNQPQHF. The CDR3, as DNA: TGTGCCAGCAGTAGGCAGGGACAGGGGGCCCGCAATCAGCCCCAGCATTTT.

The chain combines TRBV20-1 with TRBJ2-1, with D perhaps given as TRBD1 or TRBD2 (5 bases each). The CDR3 contains 11 residues. Germline V CDR1 and CDR2: DFQATT, SNEGSKA (reference sequence). The CDR3 spells CRGESPNEQFF. The CDR3 nucleotides read TGCAGGGGGGAGTCCCCGAATGAGCAGTTCTTC.

This clonotype was seen at least ten times. V and J are TRBV4-2 and TRBJ2-7; 10 bases are shared with TRBD1. The CDR3 is made up of 18 amino acids. Germline-derived CDR1 and CDR2 are LGHNA and YNFKEQ. V trimming: 3 bases; J trimming: 5 bases; junction bases outside the gene matches: 16. In DNA, the CDR3 is TGTGCCAGCAGCCAGGGACAGGGGCTGTGGGGTCTGAGTAACGAGCAGTACTTC. As protein: CASSQGQGLWGLSNEQYF.

Within the sample, this clonotype is medium-sized. This chain uses TRBV24-1 with TRBJ1-1; tentatively, D is TRBD1 (6 bases). CDR1 is KGHDR and CDR2 is SFDVKD in the germline V gene. CDR3 length: 12 residues. Trimming removed 4 bases at V and 10 bases at J, with 12 bases between. The CDR3 spells CATSEAGVGAFF. The CDR3 DNA is TGTGCCACCAGTGAGGCAGGGGTGGGAGCTTTCTTT.

Concerning this clonotype itself: A much bigger clone sits one base away, suggesting this may be a read error. The chain couples TRBV24-1 to TRBJ1-1, with a possible D match to TRBD1 (5 bases). V was cut by 12 bases and J by 5 bases, with 27 bases left in between. This CDR3 spans 16 amino acids. Per germline, CDR1 KGHDR and CDR2 SFDVKD. This CDR3 is CAWSNHSGRVRTEAFF. In DNA form, the CDR3 reads TGTGCCTGGAGTAATCACTCTGGCAGGGTCAGGACTGAAGCTTTCTTT.

This clonotype was counted ten times or more. The chain uses TRBV20-1 and TRBJ2-7; D may correspond to TRBD1 or TRBD2 (5 bases each). Germline V gene lookup returns CDR1 DFQATT and CDR2 SNEGSKA (reference sequence). The CDR3 is 12 residues long. Trimming removed 5 bases at V and 4 bases at J, with 12 bases between. DNA of the CDR3: TGCAGTGCTTTAAGGGACCTGTACGAGCAGTACTTC. Residues: CSALRDLYEQYF.

This chain uses TRBV7-6 with TRBJ2-5; the match to TRBD2 covers 9 bases. The V segment lost 9 bases and the J segment 5 bases; nucleotides outside the gene matches: 4. This CDR3 has 12 amino acids. From germline, CDR1 is SGHVS and CDR2 FNYEAQ. Here the CDR3 reads CASSGSWETQYF. The CDR3 DNA follows: TGTGCCAGTAGCGGGAGTTGGGAGACCCAGTACTTC.

This clonotype has at least ten counts. V gene TRBV7-3 combines with J gene TRBJ2-3; D is unclear. Germline CDR1 is SGHTA and CDR2 is FQGTGA. Trimming cost V 5 bases and J 0 bases, with 12 bases left between them. The CDR3 sequence is 15 residues long. This CDR3 reads CASSLDGGSTDTQYF. CDR3 in DNA: TGTGCCAGCAGCCTCGACGGCGGTAGCACAGATACGCAGTATTTT.